These 11 T cell receptor beta chains came from one sample sequenced in a study of T cell changes during pregnancy in multiple sclerosis. Profiled with immunoSEQ multiplex PCR; TCRdb holds only in-frame clones, not every one. This sample has approximately 99,000 clones, with approximately 90% found just once. The material sequenced was peripheral blood, taken in the second trimester of pregnancy. The receptors derive from a female donor in good health, enrolled as a control in a pregnancy study.

The CDR3 region has the DNA TGTGCCAGCAGCGTAGGAGACAGGGGTAATTCACCCCTCCACTTT. Protein product: CASSVGDRGNSPLHF. This sequence joins TRBV9 and TRBJ1-6, with 8 positions matching TRBD1. Germline CDR1 and CDR2: SGDLS and YYNGEE. This CDR3 is 15 amino acids long. J lost 6 bases, V lost 0 bases, and 2 bases had no gene match.

The V gene is TRBV6-1, the J gene TRBJ1-1; the match to TRBD1 covers 8 bases. The CDR3 sequence is 12 residues long. Trimming cost V 6 bases and J 7 bases; bases outside gene matches: 4. Germline loops: CDR1 MNHNS, CDR2 SASEGT. CDR3 nucleotide sequence: TGTGCCAGCAGGGGGACAGGATTTGAAGCTTTCTTT. Translating gives CASRGTGFEAFF.

The rearrangement links TRBV6-5 to TRBJ1-4, with 8 bases that match TRBD1. The junction had 9 bases not matched to a gene; V was cut back by 7 bases and J by 8 bases. Germline V gene lookup returns CDR1 MNHEY and CDR2 SVGAGI. CDR3 length: 14 amino acids. CDR3 nucleotides: TGTGCCAGCAAAACAGGGGGTGGTATCGAAAAACTGTTTTTT. Residues: CASKTGGGIEKLFF.

The V call is TRBV21-1, the J call TRBJ2-3; whether TRBD1, the table's D call, matches the DNA was not checked. TRBV21-1 is flagged as a pseudogene. The length of the CDR3 is 15 residues. CDR3 in amino acids: CASSKETGGTDTQYF. The DNA of the CDR3 is TGTGCCAGCAGCAAAGAGACAGGGGGCACAGATACGCAGTATTTT.

There are a few counts of this clone. The chain joins TRBV29-1 to TRBJ1-1; the D is unclear. Germline V lookup: CDR1 SQVTM, CDR2 ANQGSEA. CDR3 length: 13 amino acids. Trimming cost V 4 bases and J 0 bases, with 9 bases left between them. DNA for the CDR3: TGCAGCGTTGGCAGGCTCATGAACACTGAAGCTTTCTTT. It translates to CSVGRLMNTEAFF.

The chain links TRBV18 to TRBJ2-1; tentatively, D is TRBD2 (5 bases). Germline V gene data show CDR1 as KGHSH and CDR2 as LQKENI. V was shortened by 3 bases and J by 8 bases, with 14 bases between the two germline ends. The CDR3 is 14 amino acids. The DNA for the CDR3 is TGTGCCAGCTCACCCCTTCCGGGCGGGCATGAGCAGTTCTTC. Its protein is CASSPLPGGHEQFF.

This clone was seen only once. The chain has TRBV9 and TRBJ1-1; 7 positions agree with TRBD1. Germline lookup yields CDR1 SGDLS and CDR2 YYNGEE. The CDR3 has 14 amino acids. J gave up 4 bases and V 0 bases, and 3 bases lay outside the gene matches. CDR3 in amino acids: CASSVGQGPTEAFF. The CDR3 DNA follows: TGTGCCAGCAGCGTAGGACAGGGTCCCACTGAAGCTTTCTTT.

The chain carries TRBV7-9 and TRBJ1-1; D is uncertain. The CDR3 has 11 residues. Between the trimmed V and J ends, which lost 4 bases and 11 bases, there was a span of 11 bases. Germline V CDR1 and CDR2: SEHNR, FQNEAQ (reference sequence). CDR3 sequence: CASSSIGRAFF. In DNA form, the CDR3 reads TGTGCCAGCAGCTCAATCGGCAGGGCTTTCTTT.

The J gene is TRBJ2-5, the V gene TRBV7-2; 12 bases are shared with TRBD2. J was trimmed by 5 bases and V by 5 bases; bases with no gene match: 12. Germline CDR1 reads SGHTA; CDR2 reads FQGNSA. The CDR3 totals 17 residues. CDR3 amino acids: CASSPRGLAGGRETQYF. As DNA, the CDR3 is TGTGCCAGCAGCCCCCGGGGGCTAGCGGGGGGGCGGGAGACCCAGTACTTC.

V gene TRBV11-2 combines with J gene TRBJ2-1; 12 nucleotides line up with TRBD2. V lost 5 bases to trimming and J lost 7 bases; unmatched junction nucleotides: 6. The CDR3 consists of 15 residues. The germline CDR1 and CDR2 sequences are SGHAT and FQNNGV. CDR3 residues: CASSPSGLAGNEQFF. The CDR3 DNA sequence: TGTGCCAGCAGCCCTTCCGGACTAGCGGGAAATGAGCAGTTCTTC.

J is TRBJ2-5 and V is TRBV30; D may be TRBD1 (5 bases). The CDR3 has 16 amino acids. Germline CDR1 is GTSNPN and CDR2 is SVGIG (reference sequence). Trimming removed 0 bases from V and 3 bases from J, with 17 bases in between. CDR3 amino acids: CAWSVRNRLWKETQYF. CDR3 sequence (DNA): TGTGCCTGGAGTGTACGGAACAGGTTATGGAAAGAGACCCAGTACTTC.